This passage covers 18 T cell receptor beta chains from one sample sequenced in a study of regulatory T cells in long-lasting Graves disease. The authors built TCR beta libraries using iRepertoire HTBI primers and Arm-PCR of CDR3 regions. TCRdb analysed the multiplex PCR reads with MiXCR anew, one entry per CDR3 protein. The sample yields 500,000 or so distinct CDR3 sequences, around 15% seen once. Regarding time point: newly diagnosed GD, antithyroid drugs for less than 3 months. The TCR library was made from RNA extracted from PBMCs. In addition, the sample was reused for a study of T cells in Graves' hyperthyroidism and ophthalmopathy.

The sample in question was peripheral blood mononuclear cells (PBMCs), obtained at new diagnosis, from a patient treated with antithyroid drugs. The receptors come from a woman aged 40-65 years with Graves disease.

Only one count was recorded for this clonotype. V and J are TRBV5-6 and TRBJ1-5; possibly TRBD1 for D (6 bases). Germline assignment: CDR1 SGHDT and CDR2 YYEEEE. The CDR3 loop spans 14 amino acids. V was trimmed by 2 bases and J by 4 bases, leaving 10 bases between them. The chain's CDR3 is CASSFRQDNQPQHF. DNA for the CDR3: TGTGCCAGCAGCTTTAGACAGGATAATCAGCCCCAGCATTTT.

This clonotype has ten or more counts. The gene calls are TRBV2 and TRBJ1-5; 11 bases fit TRBD1. The V gene's germline CDR1 is SNHLY and CDR2 FYNNEI. V lost 4 bases and J lost 5; bases outside the gene matches: 1. CDR3 length: 14 residues. The CDR3 spells CASSVGQGDQPQHF. The CDR3 bases are TGTGCCAGCAGTGTGGGACAGGGGGATCAGCCCCAGCATTTT.

Details on this clonotype: A read error may produce the germline difference seen at one junction end. The rearrangement uses TRBV5-1 and TRBJ2-3; D call uncertain. The germline V gene has CDR1 SGHRS and CDR2 YFSETQ. This CDR3 region has 12 residues. The CDR3 here is CASSVPDDTQYF. The CDR3 DNA sequence: TGCGCCAGCAGCGTGCCCGATGATACGCAGTATTTC.

This clonotype was detected ten times or more. The V call is TRBV12-5, the J call TRBJ2-1; 8 bases match TRBD1. CDR3 length equals 18 residues. V shed 0 bases, J shed 1 base, and the junction held 8 bases outside the gene matches. CDR1 is LGHNT, CDR2 FRNRAP, per germline. This chain's CDR3 is CASGLVLYRGSSYNEQFF. CDR3 sequence (DNA): TGTGCTAGTGGTTTGGTACTCTACAGGGGGTCGTCCTACAATGAGCAGTTCTTC.

The chain joins TRBV5-1 to TRBJ1-3; D call uncertain. Germline CDR1 SGHRS, CDR2 YFSETQ. The CDR3 runs to 14 residues. V lost 3 bases to trimming and J lost 0 bases, with 7 bases between them. In DNA form, the CDR3 reads TGCGCCAGCAGCTCTGAGGTCTCTGGAAACACCATATATTTT. This gives the protein CASSSEVSGNTIYF.

The rearrangement joins TRBV24-1 to TRBJ1-5, with a possible D match to TRBD1 (5 bases). CDR1 and CDR2 (germline): KGHDR, SFDVKD. This CDR3 has 18 residues. Trimming took off 6 bases at V and 3 bases at J, with 23 bases between the two ends. The CDR3, as DNA: TGTGCCACCAGTTCGGGTCCGGCCCAGACAGTTTCCAATCAGCCCCAGCATTTT. Protein: CATSSGPAQTVSNQPQHF.

V usage is TRBV10-3 and J usage is TRBJ1-4; D unresolved. CDR3 size: 15 residues. The V end lost 2 bases, the J end lost 5 bases, and 12 bases lay between the germline ends. Germline V gene sequence: CDR1 ENHRY, CDR2 SYGVKD. The CDR3 DNA follows: TGTGCCATCAGTGAGGCAGACGGGCGGAATGAAAAACTGTTTTTT. It yields the protein CAISEADGRNEKLFF.

This clonotype was picked up many times. The CDR3 here is CASSLEAGSGNTIYF. CDR3 DNA sequence: TGTGCCAGCAGTCTGGAAGCAGGATCTGGAAACACCATATATTTT. This sequence joins TRBV6-2 or TRBV6-3 and TRBJ1-3; D not certain. Trimming pared 5 bases from V and 1 base from J, leaving 12 bases between. Germline-derived CDR1 and CDR2 are MNHEY and SVGEGT. The CDR3 is made up of 15 amino acids.

V is TRBV19 and J is TRBJ2-7; 11 bases line up with TRBD2. CDR3 length: 17 residues. The germline gives CDR1 LNHDA, CDR2 SQIVND (reference sequence). Trimming at V came to 1 base and at J to 0 bases, leaving 5 bases not matched to a gene. This CDR3 reads CASSIAASGGSSYEQYF. The CDR3 region has the DNA TGTGCCAGTAGTATAGCCGCTAGCGGGGGGTCCTCCTACGAGCAGTACTTC.

This clonotype was observed many times. The genes are TRBV3-1 and TRBJ1-1; D call uncertain. Germline V gene data show CDR1 as LGHDT and CDR2 as YNNKEL (reference sequence). This CDR3 has 13 amino acids. Trimming pared 6 bases from V and 4 bases from J, leaving 12 bases between. CDR3 sequence reads: CASSKRRATEAFF. In DNA form, the CDR3 reads TGTGCCAGCAGTAAGCGGAGGGCCACTGAAGCTTTCTTT.

Comments on this clonotype: Only one base separates this from a far larger clonotype, so it likely reflects a read error. The chain uses TRBV7-6 and TRBJ2-5, with 8 bases that match TRBD2. CDR3 length: 16 amino acids. V lost 0 bases to trimming and J lost 11 bases; unmatched junction nucleotides: 14. Germline V CDR1 and CDR2: SGHVS, FNYEAQ. This chain's CDR3 is CASSLAPGGPSNEQYF. As DNA, the CDR3 is TGTGCCAGCAGCTTAGCCCCGGGGGGGCCGAGTAATGAGCAGTACTTC.

This clonotype was detected many times. The V gene is TRBV5-6, the J gene TRBJ2-1; 12 bases agree with TRBD2. The V and J ends lost 4 bases and 7 bases, in that order; junction bases with no gene match: 9. Germline V gene data show CDR1 as SGHDT and CDR2 as YYEEEE. This CDR3 region has 16 residues. The CDR3 sequence is CASSLPTSGGGNEQFF. For the CDR3, the DNA is TGTGCCAGCAGCCTACCGACTAGCGGGGGCGGGAATGAGCAGTTCTTC.

This clonotype was counted many times. The gene calls are TRBV20-1 and TRBJ1-1; TRBD1 matches 8 bases. The J segment lost 1 base and the V segment lost 0 bases, leaving 4 bases of the junction unmatched. Germline V CDR1 and CDR2: DFQATT, SNEGSKA (reference sequence). There are 15 residues in the CDR3. CDR3 sequence (DNA): TGCAGTGCTAGAGATGGGGACAGGTCGAACACTGAAGCTTTCTTT. This codes for CSARDGDRSNTEAFF.

This sequence joins TRBV28 and TRBJ2-7; 9 bases map to TRBD2. Germline V lookup: CDR1 MDHEN, CDR2 SYDVKM. The CDR3 extends over 17 amino acids. J gave up 5 bases and V 1 base, and 12 bases lay outside the gene matches. The CDR3 region is CASSLSLLGGGAHEQYF. CDR3 bases: TGTGCCAGCAGTTTATCCCTCCTCGGCGGGGGGGCCCACGAGCAGTACTTC.

This clonotype was observed at least ten times. V gene TRBV30 combines with J gene TRBJ2-7; D may be TRBD2 (5 bases). V was clipped by 0 bases and J by 4 bases, with 10 bases between them. This CDR3 has 13 amino acids. Germline lookup yields CDR1 GTSNPN and CDR2 SVGIG (reference sequence). The CDR3 loop reads CAWSVEGKYEQYF. The DNA of the CDR3 is TGTGCCTGGAGTGTAGAGGGAAAGTACGAGCAGTACTTC.

This clonotype was observed many times. The rearrangement joins TRBV6-4 to TRBJ1-5; D unclear. V was cut by 6 bases and J by 1 base, with 7 bases left in between. Germline V gene sequence: CDR1 MRHNA, CDR2 SNTAGT. The CDR3 totals 13 residues. The DNA for the CDR3 is TGTGCCAGCAGCGCAGAGAGCAATCAGCCCCAGCATTTT. This encodes CASSAESNQPQHF.

The chain combines TRBV3-1 with TRBJ2-5, with 8 bases lining up with TRBD2. The CDR3 is made up of 14 amino acids. Trimming took 4 bases from V and 4 from J; bases not matched to a gene: 5. CDR1 is LGHDT and CDR2 is YNNKEL in the germline V gene (reference sequence). The CDR3 spells CASSLRLARETQYF. The DNA for the CDR3 is TGTGCCAGCAGCCTGCGACTAGCGAGAGAGACCCAGTACTTC.

This clonotype showed up many times. The genes are TRBV3-1 and TRBJ2-4; 7 nucleotides line up with TRBD1. Germline lookup yields CDR1 LGHDT and CDR2 YNNKEL (reference sequence). The CDR3 covers 17 residues. J was trimmed by 6 bases and V by 6 bases; bases with no gene match: 17. CDR3 amino acids: CASSPQVVRTGGNIQYF. CDR3 DNA sequence: TGTGCCAGCAGTCCTCAAGTCGTCCGGACAGGCGGAAACATTCAGTACTTC.